This T cell receptor (beta chain) was retrieved from a study of cytomegalovirus exposure and HLA in healthy donors (dated by TCRdb to about 2017). Background for the entire study: In an earlier analysis of 550 to 750 of the donors, less than 350 Gb of sequence data and some 120 million unique TCR beta sequences from 150 million to 200 million T cells were reported. Roughly 300 gigabases of sequencing data and approximately 80 million unique TCR sequences were included in an early release covering over 600 HLA-typed donors. To predict cytomegalovirus infection status, the study combined high-throughput TCR immunosequencing, statistical association of individual TCRs with disease status, and machine learning. A later genetic analysis used genome-wide SNP genotypes for about 65% of the 666 donors, treating that subset as a discovery cohort. A separate validation cohort of more than 100 different subjects was used in addition to the roughly 700-subject first cohort. Rather than drawing on any new phenotypic data, the later analysis identified candidate immune exposures from TCR beta sequences and the way those sequences occurred across donors. Among the approximately 420 genotyped donors, approximately 81% belonged to the genetic ancestry cluster associated with self-reported Caucasian donors. HLA typing included class I and class II loci at four-digit resolution. An earlier analysis of 587 of the donors used high-throughput TCR beta sequencing to judge whether each TCR beta V gene segment behaved as functional or pseudogenic. The study aimed to test whether cataloging public T cell receptors could reveal signatures of past pathogen exposure. Alongside the repertoire data, information on donor age, sex, ethnicity and CMV serostatus was compiled. Four to six DR-DQ haplotypes were handled as single units for association and clustering, since linkage in the cohort was strong. Typing coverage differed by locus: A, B, C, DRB1 and DQB1 were typed in roughly 629-640 donors, DQA1 in 522, DPA1 in over 600, and DPB1 in just under 490. Every discovery cohort repertoire had been produced on one sequencing platform. The T cell repertoires of under 750 subjects were profiled by immunosequencing and related to cytomegalovirus serostatus. Among about 370 genotyped donors of the cohort, an average of roughly 230,000 unique TCR beta nucleotide sequences was sequenced per donor, of which about 20% were non-productive. To study patterns of TCR occurrence, a later analysis re-analyzed previously published TCR beta repertoires from 700 or so donors and added high-resolution HLA genotyping.

Library method: the immunoSEQ multiplex PCR assay. A mixture of 60 forward primers for TCR Vbeta segments and 13 reverse primers for TCR Jbeta segments was used in the multiplex PCR. Amplification of the CDR3 region of rearranged TCR beta genes was performed with a multiplex PCR assay on genomic DNA. The amplified TCR beta libraries were sequenced on the Illumina HiSeq System as 87-base-pair reads. The original methods were these. Across the 666 repertoires, a later analysis counted 60 million to 90 million unique TCR beta chains, some 11 million of which were shared by at least two donors. A nearest-neighbor algorithm error-corrected the raw reads and collapsed the reads into unique sequences, merging closely related sequences to remove PCR and sequencing errors. Alignment of CDR3 sequences to IMGT reference sequences was used to assign V, D and J gene segments. For a sequence to be retained, a match of at least six nucleotides to both a V gene segment and a J gene segment was required. Rearrangements were called productive when the CDR3 lacked stop codons and stayed in frame with V and J; all others were non-productive. CDR3 was defined according to IMGT convention as the region running from the second conserved V-encoded cysteine to the conserved J-encoded phenylalanine. The earlier analysis of some 550 of the donors excluded any sequence lacking an unambiguous match to a single V gene segment. In an earlier analysis of some 590 of the donors, V segments were called functional above 56.7% productive rearrangements and were called segregating when the between-donor standard deviation exceeded 5%. A statistical classification framework was built to diagnose cytomegalovirus status from the catalog of TCR beta chain sequences. In a later analysis, V and J genes were assigned by comparing TCR nucleotide sequences against IMGT/GENE-DB human TR gene sequences. A later analysis assigned CDR3 sequences and most-parsimonious VDJ recombination scenarios with the TCRdist pipeline. In a later analysis, each TCR beta chain was defined by its CDR3 amino acid sequence together with its V-gene family, and reads lacking a unique V-gene family were excluded. A later analysis removed 450 to 600 highly shared, low-generation-probability nucleotide sequences to deal with suspected cross-contamination and a sequencing artifact. A later analysis calculated a clonal expansion index for each public chain from normalized within-repertoire ranks of inferred template counts. A later analysis computed generation probabilities with a VDJ recombination model fitted to out-of-frame rearrangements, and checked the results against IGoR. In a later analysis, TCR-TCR, TCR-HLA and TCR-CMV co-occurrence was scored with hypergeometric tests, and a repertoire-size bias correction was applied to TCR pairs. A later analysis estimated false discovery rates by permuting HLA or CMV assignments 20 times. A later analysis grouped co-occurring TCRs with DBSCAN, adding TCRdist sequence similarity when clustering within HLA-allele-positive subsets. Repertoires with fewer than 30,000 or more than 120,000 public chains were left out of co-occurrence clustering, as were several repertoires with anomalous nucleotide sharing. TCRdb re-hosts the immuneACCESS table, in-frame sequences only. Its copies lack some clones; in the studies checked, an unresolved V gene accounts for under half of them, and the cause for the rest is not known. V and J calls and clone size come straight from that table; D and trimming were deduced from the DNA. This specimen's table enumerates tens of thousands of clones. Of the sample, under 4% is held by the ten largest clones.

The cohort was made up of about 670 healthy bone marrow donors. All cohort members were sampled while nominally healthy, although unrecorded immune exposures were likely present. The donor tested CMV seropositive and was one of the 289 seropositive cohort members. A peripheral blood sample was collected from each donor, and TCR beta sequencing was performed on peripheral blood mononuclear cells. Genomic DNA extraction from the blood cell samples was performed with the Qiagen DNeasy Blood Extraction Kit. The CDR3, from cysteine to phenylalanine, totals 13 residues. This entry keeps only the CDR3 DNA: 39 bases, framed from base 1. Trimming removed 2 bases from V and 7 bases from J, leaving 11 bases between the germline ends. The germline V gene supplies CDR1 KGHSH and CDR2 LQKENI. Points the paper makes about the study in general: In a later analysis, several top co-occurrence clusters were reported to appear linked to parvovirus B19, influenza, CMV and Epstein-Barr virus. A later genetic analysis associated a missense DCLRE1C variant with V-gene and J-gene trimming of TCR beta chains, and an independent cohort replicated the association. The sequencing pipeline was judged likely to have produced a cluster of highly shared sequence variants as a technical artifact. Because the 87-base-pair reads could not distinguish some IMGT-functional V segments, including TRBV6-2 and TRBV6-3, those segments were excluded. While some public TCRs were present in many individuals, most TCR sequences turned up only very rarely across donors. At a false discovery rate of 0.05, a later analysis linked about 16,000 TCR beta sequences to specific HLA alleles. Because counts were too low, about 15 rarely observed V segments, including chromosome 9 orphons, were left out of the earlier analysis of several hundred of the donors. Cytomegalovirus status was reported to be diagnosed by the classifier with high specificity and sensitivity in both the original and validation cohorts. An earlier analysis of several hundred of the donors showed that most TCR beta V segments appeared in productive rearrangements either about 87% or about 30% of the time, which broadly matched IMGT annotations. A total of 150 or so TCR beta chains were listed by the study as associated with cytomegalovirus. According to a later genetic analysis, donors in an Asian-associated ancestry cluster had fewer N-insertions in productive TCRs than the approximately 670-donor mean. Sequencing depth was assumed to be roughly uniform across donors in the presence/absence analyses, though that assumption may not hold. Compared with equally common non-associated chains, HLA-associated TCR beta chains in a later analysis were more clonally expanded and had lower generation probabilities. The authors suggested that the approach could potentially be extended to other disease states and immunological phenotypes. Three of the identified cytomegalovirus-associated TCR beta chains were confirmed in vitro to be specific for cytomegalovirus antigens. In a later analysis, most CMV-associated TCR beta chains were found to appear HLA-restricted, with HLA associations seemingly driven largely by CMV exposure. Correlated functional status among segregating V segments might reflect linkage disequilibrium, but an unknown experimental factor could not be ruled out. Immune exposure information for the cohort was limited to CMV serostatus. When HLA alleles, especially DR and DQ, strongly co-occurred, TCR associations were difficult to assign to individual alleles. HLA typing was unavailable for some donors at each locus, so association tests used only the typed subset. The cohort was sequenced for TCR beta chains only, and without alpha or paired-chain data the features that could be detected were limited. In a later analysis, the rate of TCR association differed among HLA loci, with DRB1 alleles having the most associated TCRs and HLA-C alleles having the fewest. A further reported finding was that TCR beta sequences accurately predicted the HLA-A and HLA-B alleles for most subjects in the first cohort.

Comment on this clone: The target of this receptor is not known.

Sequenced material: PBMCs. This receptor chain uses TRBV18 and TRBJ1-1; the D gene cannot be named for sure. This clonotype originated in a female donor in good health and CMV-seropositive. CDR3 reads: CASSPGRVYEAFF. The nucleotides are TGTGCCAGCTCACCAGGGCGGGTCTATGAAGCTTTCTTT.